The 10 T cell receptor beta chains listed next were all sequenced from one sample in a study of T cell responses to AZD1222 COVID-19 vaccine. Libraries were prepared by immunoSEQ multiplex PCR; TCRdb keeps only in-frame clonotypes and omits some of them. The sample holds more than 120,000 clones; just over 90% are singletons and the top ten take roughly 5%. The sample here was peripheral blood, taken on day 0 of AZD1222 vaccination. The receptors were gathered from an adult in good health.

The chain couples TRBV29-1 to TRBJ1-2, with a weak D call TRBD1 (5 bases). Trimming took 6 bases from V and 4 from J, leaving 15 bases between them. CDR1 and CDR2 from the germline V gene are SQVTM and ANQGSEA. The CDR3 extends over 13 amino acids. CDR3 residues: CSVRTRLGYGYTF. In DNA, the CDR3 is TGCAGCGTGCGGACACGTCTCGGCTATGGCTACACCTTC.

This chain links TRBV27 with TRBJ2-7, with D perhaps TRBD1 or TRBD2 (6 bases each). Germline V gene lookup returns CDR1 MNHEY and CDR2 SMNVEV (reference sequence). The CDR3 spans 13 residues. Trimming took 6 bases from V and 4 from J, leaving 13 bases between them. The CDR3 DNA sequence: TGTGCCAGCAGGCCACGGGGGCGATACGAGCAGTACTTC. This gives the protein CASRPRGRYEQYF.

This clone was seen a single time. The CDR3 DNA reads as TGCGCCAGCAGCCCCACGGCGGCCCCCGGGAGGGAAAAACTGTTTTTT. This codes for CASSPTAAPGREKLFF. The V and J genes are TRBV4-3 and TRBJ1-4; D gene ambiguous. The germline V and J ends were trimmed by 4 bases and 8 bases, with 20 bases remaining between them. Germline values: CDR1 LGHNA, CDR2 YSLEER. CDR3 size: 16 residues.

The V gene is TRBV15, the J gene TRBJ1-2; D unresolved. The V end was cut by 1 base, the J end by 8 bases, with 14 bases between. This CDR3 comprises 14 residues. Germline V gene lookup returns CDR1 LNHNV and CDR2 YYDKDF (reference sequence). CDR3 amino acids: CATSRAEELGGYTF. CDR3 DNA: TGTGCCACCAGCAGAGCCGAAGAGTTAGGGGGCTACACCTTC.

The chain carries TRBV7-8 and TRBJ2-7; D remains ambiguous. Trimming removed 1 base from V and 2 bases from J, with 9 bases in between. The CDR3 totals 14 residues. The germline V gene has CDR1 SGHVS and CDR2 FQNEAQ. CDR3 region: CASSLGHRTYEQYF. The CDR3 region has the DNA TGTGCCAGCAGCTTAGGACACAGAACCTACGAGCAGTACTTC.

Points on this clone: At one end, the junction sequence differs from germline, possibly due to a read error. The chain uses TRBV18 and TRBJ2-1; 10 nucleotides match TRBD1. In germline, CDR1 is KGHSH, CDR2 LQKENI. CDR3 length equals 19 residues. CDR3 region: CASSAPGQGLTQSYNEQFF. In nucleotides, the CDR3 is TGTGCCAGCTCAGCACCGGGACAGGGGCTGACTCAATCCTACAATGAGCAGTTCTTC.

This sequence joins TRBV5-1 and TRBJ1-1, with D unclear. Trimming left V 4 bases short and J 1 base short, with 14 bases between. Germline assignment: CDR1 SGHRS and CDR2 YFSETQ. This CDR3 has 15 amino acids. CDR3 DNA: TGCGCCAGCAGCGACGCTGGGCCCTCGAACACTGAAGCTTTCTTT. It is translated as CASSDAGPSNTEAFF.

The CDR3 region has the DNA TGTGCCAGCAGCGTCACAGCGGCTCCCTCCTACGAGCAGTACTTC. It translates to CASSVTAAPSYEQYF. This chain joins TRBV9 and TRBJ2-7, with a weak D call TRBD2 (5 bases). Germline V gene lookup returns CDR1 SGDLS and CDR2 YYNGEE. The V end was cut by 2 bases, the J end by 0 bases, with 12 bases between. CDR3 length: 15 residues.

The gene calls are TRBV30 and TRBJ1-3; tentatively, D is TRBD1 (5 bases). Germline V gene data show CDR1 as GTSNPN and CDR2 as SVGIG (reference sequence). The CDR3 extends over 15 amino acids. V gave up 5 bases and J gave up 5 bases, with 19 bases separating them. The CDR3 reads CAWVGGRGGRNTIYF. The CDR3 DNA reads TGTGCCTGGGTGGGAGGAAGGGGCGGAAGAAACACCATATATTTT.

The chain joins TRBV7-9 to TRBJ2-7; 8 bases map to TRBD2. The junction had 11 bases not matched to a gene; V was cut back by 5 bases and J by 5 bases. CDR1 and CDR2 from the germline V gene are SEHNR and FQNEAQ (reference sequence). The CDR3 extends over 15 amino acids. The CDR3 loop reads CASSGSSGRFNEQYF. DNA for the CDR3: TGTGCCAGCAGCGGTTCGAGCGGGAGATTCAACGAGCAGTACTTC. The full variable domain, its missing parts supplied by reference TRBV7-9 and TRBJ2-7, is DTGVSQNPRHKITKRGQNVTFRCDPISEHNRLYWYRQTLGQGPEFLTYFQNEAQLEKSRLLSDRFSAERPKGSFSTLEIQRTEQGDSAMYLCASSGSSGRFNEQYFGPGTRLTVT.